The 26 T cell receptor beta chains reported below all come from one sample, sequenced in a study of T-cell memory formation after mild COVID-19. TCRdb reprocessed the 5' RACE reads with MiXCR, giving one entry per CDR3 protein. The data show about 560,000 distinct CDR3 sequences, approximately 21% seen once. Sequenced sample: PBMCs or a T cell subset sorted from them (not recorded which). These receptors were collected from an adult woman who had mild COVID-19 (a few samples of this study predate the infection). Cell type and time point are not known.

At least ten counts were recorded for this clonotype. The rearrangement links TRBV10-3 to TRBJ2-1; TRBD1 matches at 7 bases. This CDR3 comprises 13 residues. The J segment lost 2 bases and the V segment lost 6 bases, leaving 1 base of the junction unmatched. In germline, CDR1 is ENHRY, CDR2 SYGVKD. CDR3 sequence reads: CAIRGTAYNEQFF. The CDR3 DNA is TGTGCCATCAGAGGGACAGCCTACAATGAGCAGTTCTTC.

V usage is TRBV20-1 and J usage is TRBJ2-3; no definite D call. CDR1 and CDR2 (germline): DFQATT, SNEGSKA (reference sequence). This CDR3 contains 11 residues. The CDR3 coding sequence is TGCCGGGCAGGCCACACAGATACGCAGTATTTT. Protein sequence: CRAGHTDTQYF.

In this sample, this clonotype turned up a few times. The chain links TRBV12-3 or TRBV12-4 to TRBJ2-3; TRBD2 matches 9 bases. The length of the CDR3 is 14 residues. After removal of 10 bases from V and 3 bases from J, the junction contained 8 bases not matched to a gene. The CDR3 loop reads CANAKRGDTDTQYF. For the CDR3, the DNA is TGTGCCAACGCGAAGCGGGGGGATACAGATACGCAGTATTTT.

The CDR3 DNA reads as TGCAGTGCTAGAGATTTGGAGGGACGAGTTGGGGGCTACACCTTC. It yields the protein CSARDLEGRVGGYTF. The rearrangement links TRBV20-1 to TRBJ1-2, with D possibly being TRBD1 (5 bases). Germline loops: CDR1 DFQATT, CDR2 SNEGSKA (reference sequence). The ends were cut back, 0 bases at V and 8 bases at J, with 19 bases in the middle. The CDR3 consists of 15 residues.

This clonotype occurred a few times. This chain connects TRBV3-1 to TRBJ1-2, with D unresolved. The CDR3 sequence is 12 residues long. The V end lost 1 base, the J end lost 5 bases, and 5 bases lay between the germline ends. Germline V gene data show CDR1 as LGHDT and CDR2 as YNNKEL (reference sequence). CDR3 sequence: CASSQVAYGYTF. The CDR3 region has the DNA TGTGCCAGCAGCCAAGTCGCGTATGGCTACACCTTC.

This clonotype has only a few counts. The rearrangement links TRBV4-2 to TRBJ1-2; D remains unclear. From germline, CDR1 is LGHNA and CDR2 YNFKEQ. Trimming removed 1 base at V and 10 bases at J, with 7 bases between. The CDR3 totals 11 residues. The CDR3 reads CASSQGRDYTF. The CDR3 nucleotides read TGTGCCAGCAGCCAAGGCAGAGACTACACCTTC.

This clonotype turned up a few times. This chain joins TRBV6-5 and TRBJ1-2; the D is unclear. The CDR3 spans 13 residues. Trimming stripped 3 bases from V and 7 bases from J, with 12 bases between. The V gene's germline CDR1 is MNHEY and CDR2 SVGAGI. The CDR3 DNA reads as TGTGCCAGCAGTTATTCCCGAGGCTCTGGCTACACCTTC. Encoded protein: CASSYSRGSGYTF.

The chain recombines TRBV15 with TRBJ2-1, with D possibly TRBD2 on 5 matching bases. The germline CDR1 and CDR2 sequences are LNHNV and YYDKDF (reference sequence). V was shortened by 2 bases and J by 7 bases, with 6 bases between the two germline ends. The CDR3 has 12 amino acids. The CDR3 DNA reads TGTGCCACCAGCAGAAGGGAGAATGAGCAGTTCTTC. It translates to CATSRRENEQFF.

This chain uses TRBV2 with TRBJ2-3, with TRBD2 identical over 10 bases. From germline, CDR1 is SNHLY and CDR2 FYNNEI. The CDR3 is 15 amino acids. Trimming cost V 5 bases and J 6 bases; bases outside gene matches: 8. The CDR3 coding sequence is TGTGCCAGCAGTTTCTCTAGCGGGAGCGGGGATACGCAGTATTTT. It specifies CASSFSSGSGDTQYF.

The sample holds a few counts of this clonotype. The chain couples TRBV6-2 or TRBV6-3 to TRBJ2-1; D remains ambiguous. V gave up 4 bases and J gave up 8 bases, with 18 bases separating them. This CDR3 comprises 15 residues. The germline gives CDR1 MNHEY, CDR2 SVGEGT. CDR3 bases: TGTGCCAGCAGTTCTGCACGCAACCAGGTCGATGAGCAGTTCTTC. This translates into CASSSARNQVDEQFF.

This clonotype has just a few counts. This sequence joins TRBV12-3 or TRBV12-4 and TRBJ1-1; D may be TRBD1 (6 bases). Trimming removed 3 bases at V and 7 bases at J, with 12 bases between. The CDR3 length is 13 residues. The CDR3 nucleotides read TGTGCCAGCAGTTTTAACAGGGTGAATGAAGCTTTCTTT. As protein: CASSFNRVNEAFF.

The chain joins TRBV30 to TRBJ2-7; possible D gene TRBD1, 6 bases. The germline gives CDR1 GTSNPN, CDR2 SVGIG (reference sequence). The CDR3 is 15 residues long. V was shortened by 5 bases and J by 2 bases, with 19 bases between the two germline ends. The DNA of the CDR3 is TGTGCCTGGGTCCGGGACACGGACCTTACCTACGAGCAGTACTTC. Residues: CAWVRDTDLTYEQYF.

Only a few counts were recorded for this clonotype. The rearrangement uses TRBV12-3 or TRBV12-4 and TRBJ2-1; D is perhaps TRBD2 (6 bases). This CDR3 contains 15 residues. V lost 7 bases to trimming and J lost 9 bases, with 22 bases between them. CDR3 in amino acids: CASTLRSGQPGEQFF. DNA for the CDR3: TGTGCCAGCACCCTCCGTAGCGGCCAACCGGGTGAGCAGTTCTTC.

This clonotype was counted a few times. The chain has TRBV7-2 and TRBJ2-1; 10 bases agree with TRBD2. With V trimmed by 6 bases and J by 6 bases, 11 bases remained unmatched. The CDR3 contains 16 residues. Germline V gives CDR1 SGHTA, CDR2 FQGNSA. In nucleotides, the CDR3 is TGTGCCAGCAGACTTAAGCTAGCGGGGGCAGGCAATGAGCAGTTCTTC. As protein: CASRLKLAGAGNEQFF.

The rearrangement uses TRBV13 and TRBJ2-3, with D uncertain. The CDR3 has 12 residues. V was cut by 6 bases and J by 2 bases, with 6 bases left in between. Germline values: CDR1 PRHDT, CDR2 FYEKMQ (reference sequence). CDR3 nucleotide sequence: TGTGCCAGCAGGGGCTACACAGATACGCAGTATTTT. Translation gives CASRGYTDTQYF.

The gene calls are TRBV4-1 and TRBJ1-2; no definite D call. Germline CDR1 and CDR2: MGHRA and YSYEKL. The CDR3 runs 15 residues. The V end lost 1 base, the J end lost 8 bases, and 17 bases lay between the germline ends. CDR3 sequence: CASSQAPQFEGGYTF. The CDR3 DNA sequence: TGCGCCAGCAGCCAAGCGCCACAGTTTGAAGGGGGCTACACCTTC.

The chain has TRBV7-6 and TRBJ1-1; 9 nucleotides line up with TRBD1. Germline-derived CDR1 and CDR2 are SGHVS and FNYEAQ. This CDR3 has 17 residues. Trimming removed 4 bases from V and 1 base from J; junction bases left unmatched: 10. CDR3 bases: TGTGCCAGCAGCTCAGTCCCGGGACAGGGATCGAACACTGAAGCTTTCTTT. Protein: CASSSVPGQGSNTEAFF. The whole variable domain, filled in from reference TRBV7-6 and TRBJ1-1, reads GAGVSQSPRYKVTKRGQDVALRCDPISGHVSLYWYRQALGQGPEFLTYFNYEAQQDKSGLPNDRFSAERPEGSISTLTIQRTEQRDSAMYRCASSSVPGQGSNTEAFFGQGTRLTVV.

The CDR3 protein is CASVGQGVNYGYTF. The CDR3 DNA is TGTGCCAGCGTGGGACAGGGGGTCAACTATGGCTACACCTTC. The J gene is TRBJ1-2, the V gene TRBV6-5; 11 bases match TRBD1. Germline V gene data show CDR1 as MNHEY and CDR2 as SVGAGI. The V and J ends lost 8 bases and 2 bases, in that order; junction bases with no gene match: 4. The length of the CDR3 is 14 residues.

This clonotype occurred many times. This rearrangement joins TRBV7-3 to TRBJ2-1; 9 bases fit TRBD1. This CDR3 has 15 residues. V gave up 3 bases and J gave up 3 bases; unmatched junction bases: 3. Germline V gene sequence: CDR1 SGHTA, CDR2 FQGTGA. Written as DNA, the CDR3 is TGTGCCAGCAGCTTGGGGGACAGGGTCTACAATGAGCAGTTCTTC. This translates into CASSLGDRVYNEQFF. Combining the CDR3 with reference TRBV7-3 and TRBJ2-1 gives the whole variable domain GAGVSQTPSNKVTEKGKYVELRCDPISGHTALYWYRQSLGQGPEFLIYFQGTGAADDSGLPNDRFFAVRPEGSVSTLKIQRTERGDSAVYLCASSLGDRVYNEQFFGPGTRLTVL.

The J gene is TRBJ1-1, the V gene TRBV3-1; 12 positions agree with TRBD1. The CDR3 runs to 14 residues. Germline V gene lookup returns CDR1 LGHDT and CDR2 YNNKEL (reference sequence). Losses at the gene ends were 4 bases for V and 11 bases for J; bases not matched to a gene: 8. The CDR3 region is CASSPAGTGGTAFF. The CDR3 DNA reads as TGTGCCAGCAGCCCCGCCGGGACAGGGGGCACGGCTTTCTTT. Full variable domain (missing parts from reference TRBV3-1 and TRBJ1-1): DTAVSQTPKYLVTQMGNDKSIKCEQNLGHDTMYWYKQDSKKFLKIMFSYNNKELIINETVPNRFSPKSPDKAHLNLHINSLELGDSAVYFCASSPAGTGGTAFFGQGTRLTVV.

This clonotype has a handful of counts. The chain links TRBV6-5 to TRBJ2-7; the match to TRBD1 covers 8 bases. CDR1 is MNHEY and CDR2 is SVGAGI in the germline V gene. The CDR3 runs 16 residues. V shed 1 base and J 4 bases; nucleotides not matched to a gene: 9. CDR3: CASSYLLGQGLYEQYF. The CDR3 DNA reads as TGTGCCAGCAGTTACTTGCTTGGACAGGGATTGTACGAGCAGTACTTC.

This clonotype occurred a few times. The gene calls are TRBV3-1 and TRBJ1-6, with D uncertain. The CDR3 is made up of 15 amino acids. Germline V gene sequence: CDR1 LGHDT, CDR2 YNNKEL (reference sequence). Trimming took 1 base from V and 10 from J, leaving 14 bases between them. In nucleotides, the CDR3 is TGTGCCAGCAGCCAAGGGCCTAACCTGGGGTCACCCCTCCACTTT. It yields the protein CASSQGPNLGSPLHF.

The table lists this clonotype with a few counts. The rearrangement uses TRBV15 and TRBJ2-4, with D hard to call. Germline V gene data show CDR1 as LNHNV and CDR2 as YYDKDF (reference sequence). With 0 bases removed from V and 1 base from J, the gap between germline ends came to 10 bases. This CDR3 has 16 amino acids. In nucleotides, the CDR3 is TGTGCCACCAGCAGAGATTACCAGGCTGCCAAAAACATTCAGTACTTC. It yields the protein CATSRDYQAAKNIQYF.

This clonotype has more than one count but fewer than ten. The CDR3 here is CASSARQGDEKLFF. The CDR3 DNA reads as TGTGCCAGCAGCGCCAGGCAAGGGGATGAAAAACTGTTTTTT. The chain has TRBV5-8 and TRBJ1-4; a weak D match, TRBD1 (5 bases). This CDR3 region has 14 residues. Germline loops: CDR1 SGHTS, CDR2 YDEGEE. Trimming left V 4 bases short and J 6 bases short, with 13 bases between.

The V and J genes are TRBV10-3 and TRBJ1-1; 7 bases are a match to TRBD1. The germline CDR1 and CDR2 sequences are ENHRY and SYGVKD. CDR3 length: 17 residues. The J segment lost 4 bases and the V segment lost 0 bases, leaving 11 bases of the junction unmatched. The CDR3 is CAISESSTGAGGTEAFF. CDR3 bases: TGTGCCATCAGTGAGTCATCCACAGGGGCGGGGGGCACTGAAGCTTTCTTT.

This clonotype has more than one count but fewer than ten. The chain is built from TRBV12-3 or TRBV12-4 and TRBJ2-5; TRBD2 matches at 11 bases. V was clipped by 7 bases and J by 5 bases; unmatched bases: 6. CDR3 length: 14 amino acids. The CDR3 sequence: CASTYSGGAETQYF. The CDR3, as DNA: TGTGCCAGCACCTATAGCGGGGGGGCGGAGACCCAGTACTTC.